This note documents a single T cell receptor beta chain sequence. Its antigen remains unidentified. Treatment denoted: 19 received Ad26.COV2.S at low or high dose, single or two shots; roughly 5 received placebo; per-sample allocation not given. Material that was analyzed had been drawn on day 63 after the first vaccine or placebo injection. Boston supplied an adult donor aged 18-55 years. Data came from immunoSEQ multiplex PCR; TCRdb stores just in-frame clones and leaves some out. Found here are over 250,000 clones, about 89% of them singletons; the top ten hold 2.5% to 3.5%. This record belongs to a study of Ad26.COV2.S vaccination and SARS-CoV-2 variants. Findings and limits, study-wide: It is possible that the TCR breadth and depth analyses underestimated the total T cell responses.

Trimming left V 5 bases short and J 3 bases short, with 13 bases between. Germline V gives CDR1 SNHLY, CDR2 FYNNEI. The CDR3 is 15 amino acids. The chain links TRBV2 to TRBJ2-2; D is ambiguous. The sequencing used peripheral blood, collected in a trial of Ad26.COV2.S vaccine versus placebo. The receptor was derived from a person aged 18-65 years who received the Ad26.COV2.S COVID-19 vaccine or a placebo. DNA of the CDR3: TGTGCCAGCAGTTTGACACGCCAGCACACCGGGGAGCTGTTTTTT. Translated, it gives CASSLTRQHTGELFF.